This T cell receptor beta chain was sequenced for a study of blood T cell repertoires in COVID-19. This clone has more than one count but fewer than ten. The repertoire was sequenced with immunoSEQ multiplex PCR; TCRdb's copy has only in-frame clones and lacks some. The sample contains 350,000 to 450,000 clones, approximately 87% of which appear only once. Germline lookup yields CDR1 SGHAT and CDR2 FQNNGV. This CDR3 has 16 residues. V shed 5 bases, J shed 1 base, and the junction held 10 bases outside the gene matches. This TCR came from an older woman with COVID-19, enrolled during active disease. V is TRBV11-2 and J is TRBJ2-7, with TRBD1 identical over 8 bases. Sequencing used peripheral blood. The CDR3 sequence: CASSPRTGLSSYEQYF. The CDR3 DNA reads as TGTGCCAGCAGCCCGCGGACAGGGTTAAGTTCCTACGAGCAGTACTTC.